This passage covers 7 T cell receptor beta chains from one sample sequenced in a study of shared clonotypes between healthy human individuals. Generated by immunoSEQ multiplex PCR, the TCRdb table keeps only in-frame clones and is missing some. The sample lists roughly 1 million clones; around three quarters were seen once. What was sequenced was memory CD4+ T cells from PBMCs. Subset defined: CD45RA-negative fraction. The origin of the receptors is a young man in good health. Some clones in this sample may be carry-over from other donors' samples.

Only one count was recorded for this clone. The rearrangement uses TRBV19 and TRBJ2-1, with TRBD2 matching 9 bases. V dropped 6 bases and J dropped 5; count of bases not matched to a gene: 11. CDR3 size: 16 residues. Germline CDR1 and CDR2: LNHDA and SQIVND (reference sequence). The CDR3 is CASRRLAGNSNNEQFF. DNA for the CDR3: TGTGCCAGTAGGAGGCTAGCGGGAAACTCGAACAATGAGCAGTTCTTC.

The chain has TRBV5-1 and TRBJ1-1; the D is unclear. Germline CDR1 and CDR2: SGHRS and YFSETQ. There are 15 residues in the CDR3. Trimming took off 4 bases at V and 4 bases at J, with 17 bases between the two ends. CDR3 sequence reads: CASSGGGSESTEAFF. In DNA, the CDR3 is TGCGCCAGCAGCGGAGGAGGTAGTGAGAGCACTGAAGCTTTCTTT.

The CDR3 here is CAIRGTGALNYGYTF. CDR3 DNA: TGTGCCATCAGAGGAACCGGGGCTTTAAACTATGGCTACACCTTC. The chain couples TRBV10-3 to TRBJ1-2; possibly TRBD1 for D (5 bases). V dropped 6 bases and J dropped 2 bases, with 16 bases sitting between them. This CDR3 region has 15 residues. Germline lookup yields CDR1 ENHRY and CDR2 SYGVKD.

This clone turned up a few times. The chain couples TRBV6-1 to TRBJ2-3, with a possible D match to TRBD2 (5 bases). Trimming removed 1 base from V and 1 base from J, with 12 bases in between. The germline V gene encodes CDR1 MNHNS and CDR2 SASEGT. The CDR3 loop spans 16 amino acids. CDR3 protein: CASSEGEGYGTDTQYF. The CDR3 DNA sequence: TGTGCCAGCAGTGAAGGCGAGGGTTACGGCACAGATACGCAGTATTTT.

This chain joins TRBV9 and TRBJ2-3; D is possibly TRBD2 (5 bases). This CDR3 is built from 15 residues. The V gene's germline CDR1 is SGDLS and CDR2 YYNGEE. Trimming shortened V by 3 bases and J by 3 bases, and 14 bases separated the two germline ends. CDR3 in amino acids: CASSASAGGTDTQYF. The CDR3 coding sequence is TGTGCCAGCAGCGCGAGTGCGGGCGGTACAGATACGCAGTATTTT. The full variable domain, with the rest looked up from reference TRBV9 and TRBJ2-3, is DSGVTQTPKHLITATGQRVTLRCSPRSGDLSVYWYQQSLDQGLQFLIQYYNGEERAKGNILERFSAQQFPDLHSELNLSSLELGDSALYFCASSASAGGTDTQYFGPGTRLTVL.

This clone was found a few times. V is TRBV25-1 and J is TRBJ1-2; D might be TRBD1 (6 bases). Germline V gene data show CDR1 as MGHDK and CDR2 as SYGVNS. V gave up 8 bases and J gave up 4 bases, with 14 bases separating them. This CDR3 has 13 residues. The CDR3: CASEGGRSYGYTF. CDR3 DNA: TGTGCCAGCGAGGGGGGTCGCAGCTATGGCTACACCTTC.

The gene calls are TRBV5-4 and TRBJ2-1; no firm D call. With 0 bases removed from V and 8 bases from J, the gap between germline ends came to 9 bases. The V gene's germline CDR1 is SGHNT and CDR2 YYREEE (reference sequence). This CDR3 spans 13 amino acids. CDR3 sequence (DNA): TGTGCCAGCAGCTTGGCATCGTGGGATGAGCAGTTCTTC. It translates to CASSLASWDEQFF.